This T cell receptor beta chain was sequenced during a study of long-term antiretroviral therapy in people with HIV. Without exception, participants with HIV were treated in the United States. Researchers ran immunoSEQ v3.0 at survey level. Using immunoSEQ multiplex PCR, the repertoire was profiled, and TCRdb retains in-frame clones only, with some absent. The sample yields approximately 17,000 clones, approximately 90% seen once. Worth noting for this clone: Its target is not known.

This CDR3 has 13 residues. V was clipped by 6 bases and J by 9 bases; unmatched bases: 13. CDR1 is SQVTM, CDR2 ANQGSEA, per germline. Study results and limitations: HIV repertoires covered narrower CDR3 length ranges than controls did. Subsequent to ART, diversity was augmented yet persisted below that of transplant donor controls.

The clonotype originates from a woman in her thirties or forties with HIV. This rearrangement joins TRBV29-1 to TRBJ1-1; 7 bases line up with TRBD1. Sequences were derived from unsorted PBMCs, sampled 0.6 years after starting antiretroviral therapy. In DNA form, the CDR3 reads TGCAGCGTCTCGGGACAGAGGAAGTCTCAAGCTTTCTTT. As protein: CSVSGQRKSQAFF.